This TCR beta chain was obtained from a study of T cell responses to AZD1222 COVID-19 vaccine. Profiled with immunoSEQ multiplex PCR; TCRdb holds only in-frame clones, not every one. The sample lists about 110,000 clones; roughly 88% were seen once. Broader study findings: Clonal diversity was possibly underestimated; the donors were predominantly white British and more often female. The peak T cell response came first, and repertoires were sampled only after it. Spike-specific TCR breadth and depth both grew after two AZD1222 doses.

CDR3 size: 14 residues. Germline values: CDR1 LNHDA, CDR2 SQIVND (reference sequence). Trimming removed 4 bases from V and 3 bases from J, with 12 bases in between. Of note for this clone: No antigen is known for it.

The sample here was peripheral blood, taken on day 0 of AZD1222 vaccination. The TCR was taken from an adult in good health. The chain couples TRBV19 to TRBJ1-1, with D possibly being TRBD1 (5 bases). CDR3 amino acids: CASSTSGTHTEAFF. For the CDR3, the DNA is TGTGCCAGTAGTACGTCCGGGACCCACACTGAAGCTTTCTTT.